This T cell receptor beta chain was captured in a study of Graves' ophthalmopathy and Graves' hyperthyroidism. Study details: No progression to ophthalmopathy over 18 months defined stable hyperthyroidism.

As concerns this clonotype: Its antigen remains unidentified.

The CDR3 has 16 residues. Trimming stripped 3 bases from V and 0 bases from J, with 18 bases between. CDR1 is SQVTM, CDR2 ANQGSEA, per germline. Study results and limitations: Among expanded thyroid clonotypes above 0.001 frequency, most also occurred in blood.

Amplification targeted the TCR beta CDR3 regions, with RNA transcripts as the source material. Following a first-round RT-PCR that used HTBI primers, a second-round multiplex PCR was carried out. A single record per CDR3 protein comes from TCRdb applying MiXCR to the multiplex PCR reads. The repertoire has over a million distinct CDR3 sequences, 35% to 40% of them found once; the top ten carry 11%. Enrolled hyperthyroidism patients had a new diagnosis, a duration under 2 months, and an age of 18 to 65. The V gene is TRBV29-1, the J gene TRBJ2-7, with D possibly being TRBD2 (6 bases). This TCR was recovered from an adult man with Graves' hyperthyroidism. The sample comprised peripheral blood or thyroid tissue (not recorded which). The CDR3 protein is CSVDAGRGPDSYEQYF. The CDR3 DNA sequence: TGCAGCGTTGACGCAGGGCGGGGACCGGACTCCTACGAGCAGTACTTC.